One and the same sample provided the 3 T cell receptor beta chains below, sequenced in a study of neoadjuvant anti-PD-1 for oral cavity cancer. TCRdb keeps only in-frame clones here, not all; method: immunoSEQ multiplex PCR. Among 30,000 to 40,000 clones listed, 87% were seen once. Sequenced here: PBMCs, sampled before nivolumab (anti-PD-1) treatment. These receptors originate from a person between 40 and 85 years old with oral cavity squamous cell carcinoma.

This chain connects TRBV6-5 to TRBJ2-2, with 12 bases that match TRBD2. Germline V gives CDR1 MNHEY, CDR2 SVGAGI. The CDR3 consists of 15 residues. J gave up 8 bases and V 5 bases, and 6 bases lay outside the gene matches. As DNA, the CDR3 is TGTGCCAGCAGTCCTAGACTAGCGGGAGCTGGGGAGCTGTTTTTT. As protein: CASSPRLAGAGELFF.

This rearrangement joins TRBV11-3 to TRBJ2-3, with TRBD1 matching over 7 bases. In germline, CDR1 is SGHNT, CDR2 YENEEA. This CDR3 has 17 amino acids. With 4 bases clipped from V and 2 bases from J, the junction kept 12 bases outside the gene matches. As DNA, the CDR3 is TGTGCCAGCAGCTCTAGCCCTAGGGGGCTCCCCACAGATACGCAGTATTTT. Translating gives CASSSSPRGLPTDTQYF.

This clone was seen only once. The CDR3 protein is CASSLRSRKQNTEAFF. As DNA, the CDR3 is TGTGCCAGCAGTTTACGATCACGCAAGCAGAACACTGAAGCTTTCTTT. The rearrangement uses TRBV28 and TRBJ1-1; no clear D gene. In germline, CDR1 is MDHEN, CDR2 SYDVKM. V shed 2 bases and J shed 1 base, with 14 bases lying between them. This CDR3 is 16 amino acids long.